What follows are 25 T cell receptor beta chains derived from one specimen sequenced in a study of blood T cell repertoires in COVID-19. Profiled with immunoSEQ multiplex PCR; TCRdb holds only in-frame clones, not every one. This sample has some 320,000 clones; 90% occur once, and the top ten carry about 2.4%. Sequencing input: PBMCs or T cells enriched from blood (not recorded which). Receptors were obtained from a man in his 60s who had recovered from COVID-19.

This chain links TRBV3-1 (or the pseudogene TRBV3-2) with TRBJ1-5, with a weak D call TRBD1 (5 bases). CDR3 size: 15 residues. CDR1 and CDR2 (germline): LGHDT, YNNKEL (reference sequence). The ends were cut back, 4 bases at V and 3 bases at J, with 13 bases in the middle. The CDR3 is CASSLRGGVNQPQHF. CDR3 coding DNA: TGTGCCAGCAGCCTACGGGGCGGGGTCAATCAGCCCCAGCATTTT.

The sample holds one count of this clone. The chain couples TRBV10-3 to TRBJ1-6; D possibly corresponds to TRBD1 (6 bases). V was trimmed by 6 bases and J by 10 bases, leaving 16 bases between them. The CDR3 extends over 14 amino acids. Germline CDR1 reads ENHRY; CDR2 reads SYGVKD. CDR3 region: CAISGGGRGSPLHF. The CDR3 bases are TGTGCCATCAGCGGGGGGGGCCGAGGATCACCCCTCCACTTT.

V is TRBV10-3 and J is TRBJ1-2; D is ambiguous. The CDR3 sequence is 13 residues long. In germline, CDR1 is ENHRY, CDR2 SYGVKD. Trimming pared 8 bases from V and 1 base from J, leaving 11 bases between. The chain's CDR3 is CAISEGSNYGYTF. For the CDR3, the DNA is TGTGCCATCTCGGAGGGAAGTAACTATGGCTACACCTTC.

V usage is TRBV6-5 and J usage is TRBJ1-2; no clear D. The CDR3 loop spans 12 amino acids. The germline V gene encodes CDR1 MNHEY and CDR2 SVGAGI. Trimming left V 7 bases short and J 2 bases short, with 8 bases between. The CDR3 loop reads CASTRRNYGYTF. DNA of the CDR3: TGTGCCAGCACAAGGCGGAACTATGGCTACACCTTC.

V usage is TRBV12-5 and J usage is TRBJ2-1; D is uncertain. The CDR3 consists of 13 residues. Germline V gene lookup returns CDR1 LGHNT and CDR2 FRNRAP. With 6 bases removed from V and 9 bases from J, the gap between germline ends came to 15 bases. CDR3 coding DNA: TGTGCTAGTGGCCTTACCCGAGACTCTGAGCAGTTCTTC. Translating gives CASGLTRDSEQFF.

The rearrangement links TRBV19 to TRBJ2-7; 7 bases map to TRBD2. The trim removed 4 bases at V and 2 bases at J, leaving 5 bases unmatched. Per the germline V gene, CDR1 is LNHDA and CDR2 is SQIVND (reference sequence). The CDR3 length is 14 residues. The CDR3 nucleotides are TGTGCCAGTAGTACTGCAGCGGGACCCTACGAGCAGTACTTC. Amino acids: CASSTAAGPYEQYF.

The chain carries TRBV5-8 and TRBJ2-2; TRBD1 matches at 12 bases. This CDR3 spans 18 amino acids. Per the germline V gene, CDR1 is SGHTS and CDR2 is YDEGEE. The V segment lost 5 bases and the J segment 6 bases; nucleotides outside the gene matches: 14. The CDR3 region has the DNA TGTGCCAGCAGAACAGGTTCCCGGGACAGGGGGCCGGCCGGGGAGCTGTTTTTT. Translating gives CASRTGSRDRGPAGELFF.

This rearrangement joins TRBV7-6 to TRBJ2-1, with unresolved D. Per germline, CDR1 SGHVS and CDR2 FNYEAQ. CDR3 length: 15 amino acids. V was cut by 1 base and J by 0 bases, with 7 bases left in between. The CDR3 DNA sequence: TGTGCCAGCAGCTTAGGGGCCAGCTCCTACAATGAGCAGTTCTTC. The encoded protein is CASSLGASSYNEQFF.

This chain connects TRBV7-6 to TRBJ1-1; TRBD1 is a possible D gene (6 bases). This CDR3 has 15 residues. V was pared by 5 bases and J by 6 bases, with 19 bases between. Germline lookup yields CDR1 SGHVS and CDR2 FNYEAQ. CDR3 sequence: CASSDRPRGLAEAFF. The CDR3 nucleotides read TGTGCCAGCAGCGACAGACCAAGGGGGTTAGCTGAAGCTTTCTTT.

V usage is TRBV18 and J usage is TRBJ1-2; D is possibly TRBD1 (5 bases). CDR3 length: 16 amino acids. The germline gives CDR1 KGHSH, CDR2 LQKENI. Trimming shortened V by 1 base and J by 6 bases, and 18 bases separated the two germline ends. The CDR3 coding sequence is TGTGCCAGCTCACCACGAGCTGGTCAGGGCCTTAATGGCTACACCTTC. This translates into CASSPRAGQGLNGYTF.

V gene TRBV27 combines with J gene TRBJ2-2, with TRBD2 as a possible D gene (6 bases). Per germline, CDR1 MNHEY and CDR2 SMNVEV (reference sequence). Trimming left V 6 bases short and J 2 bases short, with 10 bases between. The length of the CDR3 is 14 residues. The CDR3 sequence: CASRGGFNTGELFF. As DNA, the CDR3 is TGTGCCAGCAGGGGGGGATTCAACACCGGGGAGCTGTTTTTT.

CDR3 residues: CASSPRPGTAISTNEKLFF. The CDR3 DNA is TGTGCCAGCAGTCCCCGGCCTGGGACAGCAATTTCCACTAATGAAAAACTGTTTTTT. The chain combines TRBV27 with TRBJ1-4; 7 nucleotides line up with TRBD1. This CDR3 is built from 19 residues. Germline CDR1 MNHEY, CDR2 SMNVEV (reference sequence). J lost 2 bases, V lost 5 bases, and 17 bases had no gene match. Complete variable domain (other parts from reference TRBV27 and TRBJ1-4): EAQVTQNPRYLITVTGKKLTVTCSQNMNHEYMSWYRQDPGLGLRQIYYSMNVEVTDKGDVPEGYKVSRKEKRNFPLILESPSPNQTSLYFCASSPRPGTAISTNEKLFFGSGTQLSVL.

The CDR3 loop is CASSPSGIGYTF. The CDR3 bases are TGTGCCAGCAGCCCGTCGGGGATTGGCTACACCTTC. This chain links TRBV12-3 or TRBV12-4 with TRBJ1-2; no clear D. V lost 6 bases and J lost 7, with 12 bases in between. This CDR3 region has 12 residues.

The chain uses TRBV27 and TRBJ2-4; 8 bases match TRBD1. This CDR3 region has 17 residues. Germline CDR1 and CDR2: MNHEY and SMNVEV (reference sequence). The ends lost 6 bases at V and 0 bases at J; junction bases unmatched: 10. The CDR3 protein is CASSRYRTGLAKNIQYF. The DNA of the CDR3 is TGTGCCAGCAGCCGTTATAGGACAGGGCTAGCCAAAAACATTCAGTACTTC.

This chain links TRBV6-6 with TRBJ1-1; D gene ambiguous. Germline V gene data show CDR1 as MNHNY and CDR2 as SVGAGI (reference sequence). This CDR3 is 16 amino acids long. Deletions cut 3 bases from V and 8 bases from J, with 22 bases between. CDR3 bases: TGTGCCAGCAGTTATCTCCTGGGAGGCGGGCCGACCGAAGCTTTCTTT. Translation gives CASSYLLGGGPTEAFF.

This chain uses TRBV5-4 with TRBJ2-1; 7 nucleotides align to TRBD2. The germline V gene has CDR1 SGHNT and CDR2 YYREEE (reference sequence). CDR3 size: 16 residues. V dropped 1 base and J dropped 8; count of bases not matched to a gene: 12. CDR3 amino acids: CASSLWGGGRGYEQFF. DNA for the CDR3: TGTGCCAGCAGCTTGTGGGGTGGCGGGAGAGGGTATGAGCAGTTCTTC.

The chain uses TRBV7-2 and TRBJ1-2; no clear D gene. The germline gives CDR1 SGHTA, CDR2 FQGNSA. Deletions cut 3 bases from V and 5 bases from J, with 22 bases between. The CDR3 totals 17 residues. CDR3 DNA: TGTGCCAGCAGCTTGAGACATCTACCCGATTTTCTTTATGGCTACACCTTC. It codes for CASSLRHLPDFLYGYTF.

V gene TRBV19 combines with J gene TRBJ2-6, with TRBD1 identical over 7 bases. The V and J ends lost 9 bases and 0 bases, in that order; junction bases with no gene match: 5. The germline gives CDR1 LNHDA, CDR2 SQIVND (reference sequence). The CDR3 covers 15 residues. CDR3: CASLGQYSGANVLTF. The CDR3 coding sequence is TGTGCCAGCCTGGGACAGTACTCTGGGGCCAACGTCCTGACTTTC.

The rearrangement joins TRBV19 to TRBJ1-5, with 10 bases aligning to TRBD1. V gave up 3 bases and J gave up 7 bases; unmatched junction bases: 6. The CDR3 has 15 amino acids. From germline, CDR1 is LNHDA and CDR2 SQIVND (reference sequence). The CDR3 sequence is CASSIWDRGSQPQHF. The CDR3 nucleotides are TGTGCCAGTAGTATCTGGGACAGGGGTAGCCAGCCCCAGCATTTT.

The gene calls are TRBV2 and TRBJ2-1; TRBD1 matches 8 bases. V shed 2 bases, J shed 10 bases, and the junction held 4 bases outside the gene matches. The CDR3 consists of 13 residues. The germline CDR1 and CDR2 sequences are SNHLY and FYNNEI. The CDR3 DNA sequence: TGTGCCAGCAGTGAACAGGGGGCGTGGGAGCAGTTCTTC. Protein: CASSEQGAWEQFF.

The V call is TRBV5-1, the J call TRBJ2-3, with 7 positions matching TRBD2. The CDR3 length is 15 residues. Germline trimming cut 6 bases from V and 4 bases from J; bases unmatched to any gene: 11. Germline CDR1 reads SGHRS; CDR2 reads YFSETQ. The chain's CDR3 is CASTTGGSIADTQYF. For the CDR3, the DNA is TGCGCCAGCACCACCGGCGGGAGTATCGCAGATACGCAGTATTTT. Based on the CDR3 plus reference TRBV5-1 and TRBJ2-3, the full variable domain is KAGVTQTPRYLIKTRGQQVTLSCSPISGHRSVSWYQQTPGQGLQFLFEYFSETQRNKGNFPGRFSGRQFSNSRSEMNVSTLELGDSALYLCASTTGGSIADTQYFGPGTRLTVL.

This sequence joins TRBV7-2 and TRBJ1-5; 8 bases line up with TRBD1. The germline V gene encodes CDR1 SGHTA and CDR2 FQGNSA. The CDR3 sequence is 16 residues long. The trim removed 5 bases at V and 4 bases at J, leaving 10 bases unmatched. CDR3 sequence reads: CASSRLSGQGNQPQHF. CDR3 nucleotide sequence: TGTGCCAGCAGCCGGTTATCAGGACAGGGTAATCAGCCCCAGCATTTT.

This chain connects TRBV18 to TRBJ2-7; tentative D call: TRBD2 (6 bases). This CDR3 comprises 14 residues. Per germline, CDR1 KGHSH and CDR2 LQKENI. V was shortened by 6 bases and J by 0 bases, with 12 bases between the two germline ends. CDR3 loop: CASSWDSSSYEQYF. Written as DNA, the CDR3 is TGTGCCAGCTCGTGGGACTCCTCCTCCTACGAGCAGTACTTC.

The rearrangement uses TRBV12-3 or TRBV12-4 and TRBJ2-1; D remains unclear. Trimming cost V 3 bases and J 6 bases, with 6 bases left between them. This CDR3 has 12 residues. CDR3 sequence reads: CASSFHGNEQFF. CDR3 in DNA: TGTGCCAGCAGTTTCCACGGCAATGAGCAGTTCTTC.

This clone was picked up one time. V is TRBV7-9 and J is TRBJ1-5, with 7 bases matching TRBD1. The V segment lost 4 bases and the J segment 0 bases; nucleotides outside the gene matches: 3. Germline assignment: CDR1 SEHNR and CDR2 FQNEAQ (reference sequence). The length of the CDR3 is 15 residues. In nucleotides, the CDR3 is TGTGCCAGCAGCTCCAACAGGGGTAGCAATCAGCCCCAGCATTTT. Protein sequence: CASSSNRGSNQPQHF.